This is a list of T cell receptor beta chains from one sample in a study of cytomegalovirus exposure and HLA in healthy donors. Profiled with immunoSEQ multiplex PCR; TCRdb holds only in-frame clones, not every one. Of about 120,000 clones in the sample, 70% to 90% were seen once. The sequenced sample was PBMCs. The receptors were gathered from a man younger than 30 in good health and CMV-seronegative. Each CDR3 is given with its conserved first and last residue. A D gene is named only where the DNA matches it firmly. Where a row states a size, it is once, few, many or the class of an expanded clone; other rows omit it.

NA,TRBV7-7,NA,TRBJ1-1,TGTGCCAGCAGCCGGACAGAGAACACTGAAGCTTTCTTT,CASSRTENTEAFF
TRBD2,TRBV14,few,TRBJ2-7,TGTGCCAGCAGCCCACTGGGGACTAGCATGGTTTTC,CASSPLGTSMVF
TRBD1,TRBV5-1,NA,TRBJ2-3,TGCGCCAGCAGCTCCACATACAGGGGTATGTCAGATACGCAGTATTTT,CASSSTYRGMSDTQYF
TRBD1,TRBV5-1,once,TRBJ2-6,TGCGCCAGCAGCTCCGGACAGGACGAACTCTCTGGGGCCAACGTCCTGACTTTC,CASSSGQDELSGANVLTF
NA,TRBV27,NA,TRBJ1-1,TGTGCCAGCAGTTTAAAGGCGTGGTTTCTCCCCGGGGTCTCGAACACTGAAGCTTTCTTT,CASSLKAWFLPGVSNTEAFF
NA,TRBV6-1,few,TRBJ2-1,TGTGCCAGCAGTCCGTCGAGAGAGCAGTTCTTC,CASSPSREQFF
TRBD1,TRBV5-1,few,TRBJ1-5,TGCGCCAGCAGCCCGACAGGGTTAGGCAATCAGCCCCAGCATTTT,CASSPTGLGNQPQHF
TRBD2,TRBV11-3,NA,TRBJ2-2,TGTGCCAGCAGCTTAGCCCCTAGGACTAGCGGGACCACCGGGGAGCTGTTTTTT,CASSLAPRTSGTTGELFF
TRBD1,TRBV28,NA,TRBJ1-5,TGTGCCAGCAGTTTTAGGGACAGGCGGAATCAGCCCCAGCATTTT,CASSFRDRRNQPQHF
NA,TRBV5-6,NA,TRBJ2-5,TGTGCCAGCAGCTTAATGGGCAGGGCTCAAGAGACCCAGTACTTC,CASSLMGRAQETQYF
NA,TRBV28,once,TRBJ1-1,TGTGCCAGCACCTTCGTTCCCAACACTGAAGCTTTCTTT,CASTFVPNTEAFF
NA,TRBV28,NA,TRBJ1-1,TGTGCCAGCAGTTATTCAGGGTTGGAAGACACTGAAGCTTTCTTT,CASSYSGLEDTEAFF
TRBD1,TRBV4-3,NA,TRBJ2-3,TGCGCCAGCAGCCACGACAGGGAGACAGATACGCAGTATTTT,CASSHDRETDTQYF
TRBD2,TRBV6-5,NA,TRBJ2-1,TGTGCCAGCAGTTACTCGGCGGGAGGGGTGAATGAGCAGTTCTTC,CASSYSAGGVNEQFF
TRBD2,TRBV4-2,NA,TRBJ2-3,TGTGCCAGCAGCCAGACCCCTCCAAGCGGGAGCGCCACAGATACGCAGTATTTT,CASSQTPPSGSATDTQYF
TRBD1,TRBV2,once,TRBJ1-4,TGTGCCAGCCAAGGACAGACAGGGGGTCTTGAAAAACTGTTTTTT,CASQGQTGGLEKLFF
TRBD1,TRBV27,once,TRBJ1-5,TGTGCCAGCAGTCCAGGGGGGCCTCAGCCCCAGCATTTT,CASSPGGPQPQHF
NA,TRBV15,NA,TRBJ2-7,TGTGCCACCAGCAGAGCGTCATCAGGGGAGTTAGAGCAGTACTTC,CATSRASSGELEQYF
TRBD2,TRBV5-4,NA,TRBJ2-1,TGTGCCAGCAGCCCGGGGGGAAGCTCCTACAATGAGCAGTTCTTC,CASSPGGSSYNEQFF
TRBD2,TRBV9,NA,TRBJ2-5,TGTGCCAGCAGCGTAGGGACTAGCGGGGGGACCCAAGAGACCCAGTACTTC,CASSVGTSGGTQETQYF
NA,TRBV6-1,few,TRBJ2-2,TGTGCCAGCAGTGAAAGCGGACACACCGGGGAGCTGTTTTTT,CASSESGHTGELFF
TRBD1,TRBV5-4,NA,TRBJ1-1,TGTGCCAGCAGCTATACCGGGACAGGGAGTACTGAAGCTTTCTTT,CASSYTGTGSTEAFF
NA,TRBV5-1,NA,TRBJ1-2,TGCGCCAGCAGCTCCCAAGGACAGAACTATGGCTACACCTTC,CASSSQGQNYGYTF
TRBD1,TRBV5-4,NA,TRBJ2-5,TGTGCCAGCAGTCCCGGGACAGGGGGCGGTGAGACCCAGTACTTC,CASSPGTGGGETQYF
NA,TRBV5-1,NA,TRBJ1-2,TGCGCCAGCAGCCCATCCAGGGGCGACTATGGCTACACCTTC,CASSPSRGDYGYTF
NA,TRBV7-9,few,TRBJ1-2,TGTGCCAGCATCCTATGGGCATCAACGAACTATGGCTACACCTTC,CASILWASTNYGYTF
NA,TRBV15,once,TRBJ1-3,TGTGCCACCAGCCGTGACCGGGTCCTCCCGGGAAACACCATATATTTT,CATSRDRVLPGNTIYF
TRBD2,TRBV30,NA,TRBJ2-3,TGTGCCTGGAGCCTAGCGGGGGGGCTTTTATTAGATACGCAGTATTTT,CAWSLAGGLLLDTQYF
TRBD1,TRBV28,NA,TRBJ2-7,TGTGCCAGCAGTCTGCGGACAGGCCCCTACGAGCAGTACTTC,CASSLRTGPYEQYF
NA,TRBV30,NA,TRBJ1-1,TGTGCCTGGATGGGCTACACTGAAGCTTTCTTT,CAWMGYTEAFF
NA,TRBV27,NA,TRBJ1-1,TGTGCCAGCAGCTACCTTCCGAACACTGAAGCTTTCTTT,CASSYLPNTEAFF
NA,TRBV11-2,once,TRBJ2-7,TGTGCCAGCAGCTTTATCCGGGAGTTTCACGAGCAGTACTTC,CASSFIREFHEQYF
NA,TRBV6-1,NA,TRBJ2-7,TGTGCCAGCAGTGAAGACAGGGTGAGCTCCTACGAGCAGTACTTC,CASSEDRVSSYEQYF
NA,TRBV5-7,NA,TRBJ2-7,TGTGCCAGCAGCTTGGCCTGGGCTATCGAGCAGTACTTC,CASSLAWAIEQYF
TRBD1,TRBV28,NA,TRBJ2-7,TGTGCCAGCAGTTTAAGGGGGCCCCACGAGCAGTACTTC,CASSLRGPHEQYF
NA,TRBV11-3,NA,TRBJ1-1,TGTGCCAGCAGCTTAGCCAGTGCGGACACTGAAGCTTTCTTT,CASSLASADTEAFF
TRBD1,TRBV4-1,NA,TRBJ2-7,TGCGCCAGCAGCCACGTATTATCACCCAGGGGGAAAAAAAACTACGAGCAGTACTTC,CASSHVLSPRGKKNYEQYF